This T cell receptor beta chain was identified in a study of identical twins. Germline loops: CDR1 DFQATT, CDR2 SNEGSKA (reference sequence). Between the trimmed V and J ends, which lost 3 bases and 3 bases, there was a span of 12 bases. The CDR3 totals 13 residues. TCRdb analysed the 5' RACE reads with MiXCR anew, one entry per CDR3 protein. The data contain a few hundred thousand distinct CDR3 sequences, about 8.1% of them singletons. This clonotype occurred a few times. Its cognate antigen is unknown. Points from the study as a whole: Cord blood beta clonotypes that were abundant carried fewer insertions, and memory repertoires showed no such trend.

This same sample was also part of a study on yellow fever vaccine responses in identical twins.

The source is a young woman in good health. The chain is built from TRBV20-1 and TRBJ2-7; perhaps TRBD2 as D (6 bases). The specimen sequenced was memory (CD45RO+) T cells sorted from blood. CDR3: CSARSGTHYEQYV. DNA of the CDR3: TGCAGTGCTAGGTCCGGGACTCACTACGAGCAGTACGTC.